This TCR beta chain was identified during a study of neoadjuvant nivolumab and ipilimumab in lung cancer. Looking at the study overall: Patients got nivolumab 3 mg/kg on days 1, 15 and 29; combination added ipilimumab 1 mg/kg day 1.

The CDR3 runs to 15 residues. With V trimmed by 7 bases and J by 4 bases, 7 bases remained unmatched. Germline V gene lookup returns CDR1 SGHNT and CDR2 YYREEE (reference sequence). General observations from the study: TCR receptors were sequenced in few samples. Resected tumors had greater TCR richness and clonality than uninvolved lung. From pretherapy to surgery, tumor richness and clonality rose with dual therapy.

Data came from immunoSEQ multiplex PCR; TCRdb stores just in-frame clones and leaves some out. Of some 27,000 clones listed, approximately 80% are singletons. Regarding this clone: The target antigen is unknown.

The V call is TRBV5-4, the J call TRBJ2-3; 12 bases are a match to TRBD2. The sequenced sample was peripheral blood, obtained before neoadjuvant nivolumab, alone or with ipilimumab. The sequence was collected from an adult with non-small cell lung cancer. CDR3 protein: CASGILAGGPDTQYF. In DNA form, the CDR3 reads TGTGCCAGCGGGATCCTAGCGGGGGGGCCAGATACGCAGTATTTT. The complete variable domain, with remaining parts taken from reference TRBV5-4 and TRBJ2-3, reads ETGVTQSPTHLIKTRGQQVTLRCSSQSGHNTVSWYQQALGQGPQFIFQYYREEENGRGNFPPRFSGLQFPNYSSELNVNALELDDSALYLCASGILAGGPDTQYFGPGTRLTVL.